Sequencing of this TCR beta chain was carried out in a study of cytomegalovirus exposure and HLA in healthy donors. Study at large: Most genotyped donors, roughly 80% of fewer than 400, had Caucasian-associated genetic ancestry.

On this clone: Its antigen is undetermined.

With 6 bases removed from V and 3 bases from J, the gap between germline ends came to 15 bases. Germline V CDR1 and CDR2: MNHNY, SVGAGI (reference sequence). The CDR3 spans 15 residues. The PCR contained 60 Vbeta and 13 Jbeta primers. As handled by the study authors: A later analysis tallied some 84 million unique TCR beta chains, about 11 million of them shared. Assay: immunoSEQ multiplex PCR; the TCRdb copy retains only in-frame clones and omits some. The V and J calls and clone size are taken from that table; D and trimming were inferred from the DNA. The sample holds approximately 190,000 clones, roughly 87% seen once. Overall study findings and caveats: It was taken for granted in presence/absence analyses that sequencing depth across donors was roughly uniform. Immune exposure information comprised only CMV serostatus.

The sample consisted of PBMCs. The sequence was obtained from a boy between 2 and 15 years old in good health and CMV-seronegative. The chain joins TRBV6-6 to TRBJ2-1; the D gene is possibly TRBD1 (5 bases). The CDR3 DNA follows: TGTGCCAGCAGCGCGACAGTTTCCAACTACAATGAGCAGTTCTTC. Translated: CASSATVSNYNEQFF.